Detailed here is one T cell receptor beta chain. Its antigen remains unknown. Other DNA sequences in this sample translate to the same CDR3. Deep was the level used in running the assay. Measured with immunoSEQ multiplex PCR; TCRdb has only the in-frame clones, and not every one. The table lists about 690,000 clones, around 90% of them singletons. This CDR3 is built from 13 residues. The ends were cut back, 0 bases at V and 2 bases at J, with 5 bases in the middle. Germline V gene sequence: CDR1 MNHEY, CDR2 SVGAGI. The data derive from a study of shared clonotypes between healthy human individuals. Overall study context: Serving as donors were two women and three men, whose ages spanned 18 to 49.

The CD8 memory sample joined CD45RO+ cells and CCR7-negative CD45RA+ cells. Study-wide results and limits: Non-shared clonotypes displayed generation probabilities falling below those of clonotypes present in all four donors.

The chain combines TRBV6-5 with TRBJ2-7; D is unclear. The TCR was taken from a man aged 18-30 years in good health. Some clones in this sample may be carry-over from other donors' samples. The sequenced sample consisted of memory CD8+ T cells from PBMCs. Noted subset: CD45RO+ cells pooled with CCR7-negative TemRA cells. The CDR3 coding sequence is TGTGCCAGCAGTTACTCAGAGGCCTACGAGCAGTACTTC. Amino acids: CASSYSEAYEQYF.